Listed below are T cell receptor beta chains from one sample, sequenced in a study of T cells in Graves' hyperthyroidism and ophthalmopathy. TCRdb re-called the multiplex PCR reads with MiXCR, one entry per CDR3 protein. Of about 570,000 distinct CDR3 sequences listed, about half are singletons. Input material: peripheral blood or thyroid tissue (not recorded which). These receptors all stem from an adult woman with Graves' disease, either hyperthyroidism or ophthalmopathy (not recorded which). Both conserved end residues are part of each CDR3. A D gene is named only where the DNA matches it firmly. Clone size appears in some rows only: once, few, many, or a class for an expanded clone.

D	J	length	size	V	DNA	CDR3
NA	TRBJ2-7	16	few	TRBV29-1	TGCAGCGCCCGCGGGCAGGAGGACAAACCTTCCTACGAGCAGTACTTC	CSARGQEDKPSYEQYF
NA	TRBJ2-5	14	NA	TRBV2	TGTGCCACCAGTGGAAACAGCCAGGGAGAGACCCAGTACTTC	CATSGNSQGETQYF
NA	TRBJ1-3	14	many	TRBV6-5	TGTGCCAGCTGCCGGGACTACTCTGGAAACACCATATATTTT	CASCRDYSGNTIYF
NA	TRBJ1-6	16	NA	TRBV2	TGTGCCAGCAGTTACCGACCGCCCGCCTGGGATTCACCCCTCCACTTT	CASSYRPPAWDSPLHF
NA	TRBJ2-2	12	many	TRBV14	TGTGCCAGCAGCCACTGGGCCGGGGAGCTGTTTTTT	CASSHWAGELFF
TRBD2	TRBJ2-2	13	NA	TRBV29-1	TGCACCCCGACTAGCGGGAGTACCGGGGAGCTGTTTTTT	CTPTSGSTGELFF
NA	TRBJ1-4	14	NA	TRBV7-8	NA	CASSYTGQVKNCFF
TRBD2	TRBJ2-7	15	NA	TRBV7-2	TGTGCCAGCAGTCGGGGGGGGATGTTGGCGGAGGAGCAGTACTTC	CASSRGGMLAEEQYF
TRBD1	TRBJ1-2	16	NA	TRBV5-1	TGCGCCAGCAGCTTGGACGGGACAGTGTCCCCAGGGGGCTACACCTTC	CASSLDGTVSPGGYTF
NA	TRBJ2-7	14	many	TRBV25-1	TGTGCCAGCAGTGGCCCTAAGGGTAAAGACGAGCAGTACTTC	CASSGPKGKDEQYF
TRBD1	TRBJ1-2	15	NA	TRBV7-9	TGTGCCAGCAGCTCCCTGGACAGGGCCAACTATGGCTACACCTTC	CASSSLDRANYGYTF
TRBD1	TRBJ1-5	16	many	TRBV7-8	TGTGCCAGCAGCATTGGGTCTCAGGGGGCAGATCAGCCCCAGCATTTT	CASSIGSQGADQPQHF
NA	TRBJ2-7	15	NA	TRBV11-1	TGTGCCAGCAGCTCGACTTTGGCTTCGAAATACGAGCAGTACTTC	CASSSTLASKYEQYF
NA	TRBJ2-7	18	many	TRBV7-2	TGTGCCAGCAGCTTAAAAAGTGGTGTGTGGCCGGGGAGTTACGAGCAGTACTTC	CASSLKSGVWPGSYEQYF
NA	TRBJ2-6	15	NA	TRBV15	NA	CATSRHVVGTGSEAF
NA	TRBJ1-2	12	many	TRBV20-1	TGCAGTGAGGCCAGCCGACTGTATGGCTACACCTTC	CSEASRLYGYTF
TRBD1	TRBJ2-3	14	NA	TRBV5-1	TGCGCCAGCAGCTGGGGACAGACTACAGATACGCAGTATTTT	CASSWGQTTDTQYF
TRBD1	TRBJ2-7	16	many	TRBV6-5	TGTGCCAGCAGAGTGAACCGGGACAGGGTTTCCTACGAGCAGTACTTC	CASRVNRDRVSYEQYF
NA	TRBJ2-1	14	few	TRBV20-1	TGCAGTGCTAGAGGGCCGGGAGCCTACAATGAGCAGTTCTTC	CSARGPGAYNEQFF
NA	TRBJ1-1	14	NA	TRBV7-2	TGTGCCAGCAGCCTGCGACGTATGAACACTGAAGCTTTCTTT	CASSLRRMNTEAFF
TRBD1	TRBJ2-5	14	NA	TRBV10-3	TGTGCCACCAGTGATTGGACAGGGGAAGAGACCCAGTACTTC	CATSDWTGEETQYF
TRBD1	TRBJ1-4	14	NA	TRBV6-4	TGTGCCAGCAGAGACGACAGGGGGAATGAAAAACTGTTTTTT	CASRDDRGNEKLFF
TRBD2	TRBJ2-5	16	NA	TRBV20-1	TGCAGTGCTCGACTAGCGGGAGGGCCGGTAGGAGAGACCCAGTACTTC	CSARLAGGPVGETQYF
NA	TRBJ1-2	12	few	TRBV2	TGTGCCAGCAGAACCGGGACTAGCGACTACACCTTC	CASRTGTSDYTF
TRBD1	TRBJ1-2	13	NA	TRBV5-1	TGCGCCAGCAGCGCCGGACAGGGGGCCAGCTACACCTTC	CASSAGQGASYTF
NA	TRBJ2-1	13	few	TRBV7-9	TGTGCCAGCAGCCCACACGGACTAAATGAGCAGTTCTTC	CASSPHGLNEQFF
NA	TRBJ2-7	14	many	TRBV11-2	TGTGCCAGCAGCTGGACTCCTGGGCCCTACGAGCAGTACTTC	CASSWTPGPYEQYF
NA	TRBJ1-6	16	NA	TRBV7-2	TGTGCCAGCAGTTTCTCGAGATCCATCAGCAGATCACCCCTCCACTTT	CASSFSRSISRSPLHF
NA	TRBJ2-7	15	NA	TRBV20-1	NA	CSARVWGQGAGEPYF
NA	TRBJ2-7	15	many	TRBV20-1	TGCAGTGCTAGTTCGCTTACGACAGGTAGCGACGAGCAGTACTTC	CSASSLTTGSDEQYF
TRBD2	TRBJ2-7	15	many	TRBV11-2	TGTGCCAGCAGCTTTAGGCTAGCGGGAGGTGATGAGCAGTACTTC	CASSFRLAGGDEQYF